The source of this T cell receptor beta chain is a study of shared clonotypes between healthy human individuals. Study results and limitations: An effect of sequencing depth on clonotype sharing among donors was expected. On the whole, naive subsets had larger estimated richness than memory subsets had.

As for this clone: Antigen: not known.

CD45RA+ naive and CD45RA-negative memory subsets were separated from CD4+ cells. Measured with immunoSEQ multiplex PCR; TCRdb has only the in-frame clones, and not every one. The sample consists of over 2 million clones, around 90% of them appearing once. The CDR3 spans 13 residues. Germline CDR1 and CDR2: MNHEY and SMNVEV (reference sequence). Trimming removed 4 bases from V and 6 bases from J, with 13 bases in between. Sequencing was carried out using naive CD4+ T cells from PBMCs. Subset defined: CD45RA+ positively selected. The TCR originated in a man younger than 35 in good health. Some clones in this sample may be carry-over from other donors' samples. J is TRBJ2-7 and V is TRBV27; D may correspond to TRBD1 or TRBD2 (5 bases each). The CDR3 reads CASSSRVRGEQYF. The DNA of the CDR3 is TGTGCCAGCAGTTCCAGGGTGAGGGGCGAGCAGTACTTC.